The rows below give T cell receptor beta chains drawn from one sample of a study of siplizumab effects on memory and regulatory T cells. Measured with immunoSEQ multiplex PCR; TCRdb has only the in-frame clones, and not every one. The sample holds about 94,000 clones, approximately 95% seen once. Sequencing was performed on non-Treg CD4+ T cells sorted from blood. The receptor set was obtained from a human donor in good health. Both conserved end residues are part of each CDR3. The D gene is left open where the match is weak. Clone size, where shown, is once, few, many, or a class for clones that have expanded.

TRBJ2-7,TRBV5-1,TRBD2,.,CASSFLAGGRSSYEQYF,TGCGCCAGCAGCTTCTTAGCGGGAGGGAGGAGCTCCTACGAGCAGTACTTC
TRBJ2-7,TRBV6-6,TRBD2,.,CASTLALAGGQEQYF,TGTGCCAGCACCCTAGCCTTAGCGGGGGGGCAAGAGCAGTACTTC
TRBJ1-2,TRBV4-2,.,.,CASSQVGSRGGGYTF,TGTGCCAGCAGCCAAGTAGGTTCCAGGGGAGGTGGCTACACCTTC
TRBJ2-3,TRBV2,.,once,CASSERLVTDTQYF,TGTGCCAGCAGTGAACGTCTAGTTACAGATACGCAGTATTTT
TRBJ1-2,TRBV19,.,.,CASSIDPGLIYGYTF,TGTGCCAGTAGTATAGATCCGGGACTTATCTATGGCTACACCTTC
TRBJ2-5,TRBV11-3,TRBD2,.,CASSSGLAEIETQYF,TGTGCCAGCAGCTCCGGACTAGCGGAGATAGAGACCCAGTACTTC
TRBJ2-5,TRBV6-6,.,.,CASSYRETQYF,TGTGCCAGCAGTTACCGAGAGACCCAGTACTTC
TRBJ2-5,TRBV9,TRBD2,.,CASSVAAGGAETQYF,TGTGCCAGCAGCGTAGCGGCGGGGGGGGCAGAGACCCAGTACTTC
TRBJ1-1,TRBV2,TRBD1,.,CASGNRGDTEAFF,TGTGCCAGCGGCAACAGGGGGGACACTGAAGCTTTCTTT
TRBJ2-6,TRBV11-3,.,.,CAIPSRSSGANVLTF,TGTGCCATCCCTAGTCGATCCTCTGGGGCCAACGTCCTGACTTTC
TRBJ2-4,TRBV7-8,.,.,CASSSPGLAAKNIQYF,TGTGCCAGCAGCTCTCCTGGACTTGCAGCCAAAAACATTCAGTACTTC
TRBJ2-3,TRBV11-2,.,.,CASSLATGDTQYF,TGTGCCAGCAGCTTAGCAACCGGGGATACGCAGTATTTT
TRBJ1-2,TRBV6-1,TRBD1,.,CASSQGTGMSGYTF,TGTGCCAGCAGCCAAGGGACAGGGATGAGTGGCTACACCTTC
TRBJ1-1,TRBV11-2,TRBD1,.,CASSLDRRGQDQKGTEAFF,TGTGCCAGCAGCTTAGATAGACGTGGACAGGACCAAAAGGGCACTGAAGCTTTCTTT
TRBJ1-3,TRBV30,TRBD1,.,CALRQGAHSIYF,TGTGCTCTAAGACAGGGGGCTCATTCCATATATTTT
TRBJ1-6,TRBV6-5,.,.,CASSYTSQSPLHF,TGTGCCAGCAGTTACACCAGTCAGTCACCCCTCCACTTT
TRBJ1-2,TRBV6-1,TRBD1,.,CASSPTGGGFYGYTF,TGTGCCAGCAGTCCGACAGGGGGGGGCTTCTATGGCTACACCTTC
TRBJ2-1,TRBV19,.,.,CASSDLNSYNEQFF,TGTGCCAGTTCCGACCTTAACTCCTACAATGAGCAGTTCTTC
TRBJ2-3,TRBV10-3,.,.,CAISLLDRRSTDTQYF,TGTGCCATCAGTCTATTGGACAGACGTAGCACAGATACGCAGTATTTT
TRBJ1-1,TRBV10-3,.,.,CAITKDRSGTEAFF,TGTGCCATCACTAAGGACCGATCGGGGACTGAAGCTTTCTTT
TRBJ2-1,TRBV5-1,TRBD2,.,CASSPGLAGRYNEQFF,TGCGCCAGCAGCCCGGGACTAGCGGGGAGGTACAATGAGCAGTTCTTC
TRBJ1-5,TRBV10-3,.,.,CAISESRVSSQPQHF,TGTGCCATCAGTGAGTCGAGGGTTTCTAGTCAGCCCCAGCATTTT
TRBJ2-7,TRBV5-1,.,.,CASSRDTYYEQYF,TGCGCCAGCAGCCGGGACACCTACTACGAGCAGTACTTC
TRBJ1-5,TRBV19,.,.,CASSIDLRQPQHF,TGTGCCAGTAGTATAGATCTAAGGCAGCCCCAGCATTTT
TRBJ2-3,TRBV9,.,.,CASSVDFSDTQYF,TGTGCCAGCAGCGTAGATTTCTCAGATACGCAGTATTTT
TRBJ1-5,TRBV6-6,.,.,CASSYSRGGSGQPQHF,TGTGCCAGCAGTTACTCGAGGGGGGGGTCGGGGCAGCCCCAGCATTTT
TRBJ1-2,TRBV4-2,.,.,CASKAWDYGYTF,TGTGCCAGCAAAGCCTGGGACTATGGCTACACCTTC
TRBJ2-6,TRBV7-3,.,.,CASSLTGDGANVLTF,TGTGCCAGCAGCTTAACCGGGGACGGGGCCAACGTCCTGACTTTC
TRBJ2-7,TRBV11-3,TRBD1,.,CASSPRPSGTAYEQYF,TGTGCCAGCAGCCCAAGACCTTCCGGGACAGCCTACGAGCAGTACTTC
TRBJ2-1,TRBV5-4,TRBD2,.,CASSFGLAVTYNEQFF,TGTGCCAGCAGCTTTGGGCTAGCGGTAACCTACAATGAGCAGTTCTTC
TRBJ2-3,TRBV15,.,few,CATSRDYGGQARVDTQYF,TGTGCCACCAGCAGAGATTACGGGGGGCAGGCACGGGTAGATACGCAGTATTTT
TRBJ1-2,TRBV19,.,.,CASSIDPQSGGGYTF,TGTGCCAGTAGTATAGATCCCCAGTCCGGCGGTGGCTACACCTTC
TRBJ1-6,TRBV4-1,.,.,CASSPSLSAGTLHF,TGCGCCAGCAGCCCGTCGTTGTCGGCTGGGACCCTCCACTTT
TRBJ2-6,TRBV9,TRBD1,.,CASSPGTGKLSGANVLTF,TGTGCCAGCAGCCCCGGGACAGGGAAACTCTCTGGGGCCAACGTCCTGACTTTC
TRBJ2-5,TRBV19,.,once,CASSIQGGETQYF,TGTGCCAGTAGTATACAGGGTGGCGAGACCCAGTACTTC
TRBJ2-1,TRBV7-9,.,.,CASSFRQESSYNEQFF,TGTGCCAGCAGCTTCCGACAGGAGAGCTCCTACAATGAGCAGTTCTTC
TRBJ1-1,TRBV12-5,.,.,CASGLHGSGTEAFF,TGTGCTAGTGGTTTGCACGGGTCGGGCACTGAAGCTTTCTTT
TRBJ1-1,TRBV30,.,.,CAWKPPLTEAFF,TGTGCCTGGAAACCGCCTCTCACTGAAGCTTTCTTT
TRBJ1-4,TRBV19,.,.,CAREGPANEKLFF,TGTGCCAGGGAGGGACCGGCTAATGAAAAACTGTTTTTT
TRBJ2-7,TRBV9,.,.,CASSITGTTWDEQYF,TGTGCCAGCAGCATAACCGGGACAACCTGGGACGAGCAGTACTTC
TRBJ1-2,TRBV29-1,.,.,CSVWIRTASNYGYTF,TGCAGCGTTTGGATTAGGACCGCCAGTAACTATGGCTACACCTTC